This TCR beta chain was retrieved from a study of vaccination effects on CD4 cells after COVID-19. Study results and caveats: In the late period after vaccination, infection- and vaccine-induced clones contracted markedly.

The method was immunoSEQ multiplex PCR; TCRdb's version includes in-frame clones alone and lacks a portion of them. This sample carries about 45,000 clones, 60% to 75% of them seen once, and the ten largest clones take about 8.6%. Note on this clone: No antigen is known for it.

Germline-derived CDR1 and CDR2 are SEHNR and FQNEAQ (reference sequence). The length of the CDR3 is 14 residues. Trimming took 5 bases from V and 11 from J, leaving 16 bases between them. Between days 10 and 11 of culture, CD4+ T cells were separated out. Vaccine administered to participants consisted of two doses of either BNT162b2 or mRNA-1273. This TCR derives from a human donor who received a COVID-19 vaccine. The sample in question was CD4+ T cells from PBMCs cultured without peptide, obtained after COVID-19 vaccination. This rearrangement joins TRBV7-9 to TRBJ1-6; TRBD1 might be the D (6 bases). As DNA, the CDR3 is TGTGCCAGCAGCCCCTCCGGGGGGCGACCACCCCTCCACTTT. Protein product: CASSPSGGRPPLHF.